These 17 T cell receptor beta chains share one sample of origin, sequenced in a study of technical replicates of blood from several donors. TCRdb's copy holds only in-frame clones and misses some; the assay was immunoSEQ multiplex PCR. The profile shows about 15,000 clones, approximately 83% of them singletons. Sequenced material: PBMCs. These receptors came from a human donor in good health. Some clones in this sample may be carry-over from other donors' samples.

V usage is TRBV28 and J usage is TRBJ2-3; TRBD1 matches at 11 bases. Germline values: CDR1 MDHEN, CDR2 SYDVKM. Trimming cost V 2 bases and J 4 bases; bases outside gene matches: 2. The CDR3 runs 15 residues. The CDR3, as DNA: TGTGCCAGCAGTTTACGGACAGGGGGCCCAGATACGCAGTATTTT. Translating gives CASSLRTGGPDTQYF.

The chain couples TRBV19 to TRBJ2-7, with 7 nucleotides matching TRBD1. The ends lost 5 bases at V and 5 bases at J; junction bases unmatched: 9. The CDR3 loop spans 14 amino acids. The V gene's germline CDR1 is LNHDA and CDR2 SQIVND (reference sequence). CDR3 loop: CASSFRQGNNEQYF. DNA of the CDR3: TGTGCCAGTAGTTTCCGACAGGGAAACAACGAGCAGTACTTC.

This rearrangement joins TRBV5-6 to TRBJ1-4, with D possibly TRBD1 on 6 matching bases. Per germline, CDR1 SGHDT and CDR2 YYEEEE. The CDR3 contains 14 residues. Trimming removed 4 bases at V and 7 bases at J, with 14 bases between. The CDR3 region is CASSHTGLAEKLFF. The CDR3 nucleotides are TGTGCCAGCAGCCACACAGGGTTGGCTGAAAAACTGTTTTTT.

This clone occurred once. This rearrangement joins TRBV5-8 to TRBJ2-5, with 7 positions matching TRBD2. This CDR3 contains 14 residues. Germline V lookup: CDR1 SGHTS, CDR2 YDEGEE. J was trimmed by 2 bases and V by 5 bases; bases with no gene match: 6. CDR3 sequence: CASRRGLLQETQYF. As DNA, the CDR3 is TGTGCCAGCAGGAGGGGACTACTACAAGAGACCCAGTACTTC.

The chain carries TRBV4-2 and TRBJ2-3, with 8 bases lining up with TRBD2. The CDR3 extends over 17 amino acids. Germline trimming cut 0 bases from V and 2 bases from J; bases unmatched to any gene: 7. From germline, CDR1 is LGHNA and CDR2 YNFKEQ. The CDR3: CASSQEGSGRPTDTQYF. CDR3 coding DNA: TGTGCCAGCAGCCAAGAAGGCAGCGGGAGACCCACAGATACGCAGTATTTT.

This clone turned up a few times. The V gene is TRBV7-9, the J gene TRBJ2-2; D might be TRBD1 (6 bases). Trimming took 11 bases from V and 4 from J, leaving 14 bases between them. The CDR3 loop spans 13 amino acids. CDR1 is SEHNR and CDR2 is FQNEAQ in the germline V gene (reference sequence). CDR3 residues: CAGSQGITGELFF. DNA of the CDR3: TGTGCCGGGTCACAGGGTATCACCGGGGAGCTGTTTTTT.

V usage is TRBV6-1 and J usage is TRBJ2-3, with D unresolved. The germline CDR1 and CDR2 sequences are MNHNS and SASEGT. Between the trimmed V and J ends, which lost 2 bases and 5 bases, there was a span of 5 bases. The CDR3 runs to 12 residues. CDR3 sequence: CASSEIRDTQYF. The CDR3 region has the DNA TGTGCCAGCAGTGAAATTAGAGATACGCAGTATTTT.

The chain joins TRBV5-1 to TRBJ2-2; D is perhaps TRBD2 (6 bases). V was cut by 0 bases and J by 7 bases, with 7 bases left in between. This CDR3 has 13 residues. The germline V gene encodes CDR1 SGHRS and CDR2 YFSETQ. The CDR3 spells CASSLAGDGELFF. The CDR3 region has the DNA TGCGCCAGCAGCTTGGCGGGAGACGGGGAGCTGTTTTTT.

The chain recombines TRBV28 with TRBJ1-1; 8 bases agree with TRBD1. Germline V gene lookup returns CDR1 MDHEN and CDR2 SYDVKM. The CDR3 sequence is 12 residues long. The CDR3 coding sequence is TGTGCTTTCCCAGGGGGCGTAGCTGAAGCTTTCTTT. Its translation: CAFPGGVAEAFF.

The rearrangement joins TRBV27 to TRBJ2-1; D is perhaps TRBD1 (6 bases). V was clipped by 2 bases and J by 10 bases, with 9 bases between them. In germline, CDR1 is MNHEY, CDR2 SMNVEV (reference sequence). The length of the CDR3 is 12 residues. CDR3 nucleotide sequence: TGTGCCAGCAGTTTAGACAGGTTCGAGCAGTTCTTC. Protein sequence: CASSLDRFEQFF.

The rearrangement links TRBV4-1 to TRBJ1-2, with TRBD1 as a possible D gene (6 bases). Looked up from germline, CDR1 is MGHRA and CDR2 is YSYEKL. V lost 4 bases to trimming and J lost 7 bases, with 16 bases between them. This CDR3 has 14 amino acids. The CDR3 here is CASSPYSGAGGYTF. The CDR3 DNA reads TGCGCCAGCAGCCCTTATTCAGGGGCGGGTGGCTACACCTTC.

The rearrangement links TRBV28 to TRBJ2-1, with TRBD2 matching over 7 bases. This CDR3 has 16 residues. Looked up from germline, CDR1 is MDHEN and CDR2 is SYDVKM. V lost 1 base and J lost 3; bases outside the gene matches: 6. The CDR3 coding sequence is TGTGCCAGCAGTTTATCTGCTAGCGGAGGCTACAATGAGCAGTTCTTC. Translation gives CASSLSASGGYNEQFF.

This chain uses TRBV19 with TRBJ2-5; 8 bases agree with TRBD1. The CDR3 spans 14 residues. V shed 8 bases and J 4 bases; nucleotides not matched to a gene: 9. CDR1 is LNHDA, CDR2 SQIVND, per germline (reference sequence). CDR3 loop: CASSQGAAGETQYF. CDR3 nucleotides: TGTGCCAGTTCGCAGGGGGCGGCTGGAGAGACCCAGTACTTC.

The V and J genes are TRBV30 and TRBJ2-3; D perhaps matches TRBD2 (6 bases). CDR1 is GTSNPN and CDR2 is SVGIG in the germline V gene (reference sequence). Trimming left V 0 bases short and J 0 bases short, with 16 bases between. CDR3 length: 17 amino acids. This CDR3 reads CAWSVGHSGYSTDTQYF. In nucleotides, the CDR3 is TGTGCCTGGAGTGTTGGCCATAGCGGTTATAGCACAGATACGCAGTATTTT.

The V call is TRBV27, the J call TRBJ2-7; D uncertain. There are 13 residues in the CDR3. V was pared by 2 bases and J by 5 bases, with 10 bases between. Germline V gives CDR1 MNHEY, CDR2 SMNVEV (reference sequence). The CDR3 region is CASSLGPRNEQYF. In DNA, the CDR3 is TGTGCCAGCAGTTTAGGGCCAAGGAACGAGCAGTACTTC.

The chain recombines TRBV6-5 with TRBJ2-2; no firm D call. The V and J ends lost 5 bases and 5 bases respectively, with 6 bases between them. Germline V gives CDR1 MNHEY, CDR2 SVGAGI. CDR3 length equals 12 residues. The CDR3 DNA sequence: TGTGCCAGCAGTAAGAGTACCGGGGAGCTGTTTTTT. Residues: CASSKSTGELFF.

The chain employs TRBV4-2 and TRBJ2-3; a possible D gene is TRBD2 (6 bases). CDR3 size: 18 residues. With 0 bases removed from V and 2 bases from J, the gap between germline ends came to 18 bases. Per the germline V gene, CDR1 is LGHNA and CDR2 is YNFKEQ. The CDR3 spells CASSQDPNSGLPTDTQYF. DNA for the CDR3: TGTGCCAGCAGCCAAGACCCCAACAGCGGGCTACCCACAGATACGCAGTATTTT.